One and the same sample provided the 23 T cell receptor beta chains below, sequenced in a study of chemoradiotherapy in HPV16-positive cancers. TCRdb's copy holds only in-frame clones and misses some; the assay was immunoSEQ multiplex PCR. The table lists about 29,000 clones, around 90% of them singletons. The sample in question was blood, obtained from a patient who underwent chemoradiotherapy. The receptors shown here come from a human donor with HPV-associated anogenital cancer.

The chain links TRBV30 to TRBJ2-7; D is uncertain. The V gene's germline CDR1 is GTSNPN and CDR2 SVGIG (reference sequence). This CDR3 has 11 residues. V dropped 2 bases and J dropped 5 bases, with 7 bases sitting between them. The CDR3 DNA follows: TGTGCCTGGAGTCGAATGAACGAGCAGTACTTC. This translates into CAWSRMNEQYF.

The chain joins TRBV10-2 to TRBJ2-5; 7 nucleotides line up with TRBD1. The CDR3 totals 14 residues. Losses at the gene ends were 8 bases for V and 1 base for J; bases not matched to a gene: 7. Germline V lookup: CDR1 WSHSY, CDR2 SAAADI. CDR3 sequence: CASLRDRAQETQYF. DNA of the CDR3: TGCGCCAGCTTGCGTGACAGGGCCCAAGAGACCCAGTACTTC.

The gene calls are TRBV6-5 and TRBJ2-3, with TRBD2 identical over 7 bases. The CDR3 totals 13 residues. CDR1 is MNHEY, CDR2 SVGAGI, per germline. V shed 7 bases and J 6 bases; nucleotides not matched to a gene: 7. CDR3 region: CASTRDYWDTQYF. The CDR3, as DNA: TGTGCCAGCACCCGGGACTACTGGGATACGCAGTATTTT.

This clone appeared a single time. The CDR3 nucleotides are TGTGCCAGCAGTGAAGGTGTGGGCGAGCAGTACTTC. Translation gives CASSEGVGEQYF. The rearrangement uses TRBV2 and TRBJ2-7; D is ambiguous. The CDR3 has 12 amino acids. Germline V gene sequence: CDR1 SNHLY, CDR2 FYNNEI. The V and J ends lost 1 base and 6 bases respectively, with 7 bases between them.

V is TRBV10-3 and J is TRBJ2-5; a possible D gene is TRBD2 (6 bases). The CDR3 spans 15 residues. Per the germline V gene, CDR1 is ENHRY and CDR2 is SYGVKD. V lost 0 bases and J 6 bases, leaving 14 bases between the germline ends. The CDR3 loop is CAISESGTGKKTQYF. Written as DNA, the CDR3 is TGTGCCATCAGTGAGTCCGGGACTGGAAAAAAGACCCAGTACTTC.

This clone has only one observation. This sequence joins TRBV2 and TRBJ2-7; 11 bases are shared with TRBD2. The CDR3 length is 14 residues. The V gene's germline CDR1 is SNHLY and CDR2 FYNNEI. The V segment lost 6 bases and the J segment 5 bases; nucleotides outside the gene matches: 6. CDR3 sequence: CASRVAGGSHEQYF. CDR3 in DNA: TGTGCCAGCAGGGTAGCGGGAGGGAGTCACGAGCAGTACTTC. Full variable domain (missing parts from reference TRBV2 and TRBJ2-7): EPEVTQTPSHQVTQMGQEVILRCVPISNHLYFYWYRQILGQKVEFLVSFYNNEISEKSEIFDDQFSVERPDGSNFTLKIRSTKLEDSAMYFCASRVAGGSHEQYFGPGTRLTVT.

The chain employs TRBV5-1 and TRBJ1-1; D might be TRBD1 (6 bases). Germline-derived CDR1 and CDR2 are SGHRS and YFSETQ. This CDR3 has 15 amino acids. Trimming left V 0 bases short and J 3 bases short, with 12 bases between. The CDR3 reads CASSLGRTVYTEAFF. CDR3 coding DNA: TGCGCCAGCAGCTTGGGGCGGACAGTCTACACTGAAGCTTTCTTT.

The V gene is TRBV4-2, the J gene TRBJ2-7, with a weak D call TRBD2 (5 bases). Looked up from germline, CDR1 is LGHNA and CDR2 is YNFKEQ. The V gene lost 5 bases and the J gene lost 4 bases, with 9 bases spanning the gap. This CDR3 spans 12 amino acids. CDR3 amino acids: CASSTAGYEQYF. Written as DNA, the CDR3 is TGTGCCAGCAGCACGGCGGGTTACGAGCAGTACTTC.

The chain links TRBV19 to TRBJ2-1, with TRBD1 matching over 10 bases. This CDR3 contains 14 residues. After removal of 5 bases from V and 6 bases from J, the junction contained 4 bases not matched to a gene. CDR1 and CDR2 (germline): LNHDA, SQIVND (reference sequence). The CDR3 region is CASSWTGGSNEQFF. The CDR3 coding sequence is TGTGCCAGTAGTTGGACAGGGGGGAGCAATGAGCAGTTCTTC. The whole variable domain, remainder taken from reference TRBV19 and TRBJ2-1, is DGGITQSPKYLFRKEGQNVTLSCEQNLNHDAMYWYRQDPGQGLRLIYYSQIVNDFQKGDIAEGYSVSREKKESFPLTVTSAQKNPTAFYLCASSWTGGSNEQFFGPGTRLTVL.

V is TRBV19 and J is TRBJ1-1; D unresolved. With 2 bases removed from V and 1 base from J, the gap between germline ends came to 5 bases. This CDR3 spans 13 amino acids. From germline, CDR1 is LNHDA and CDR2 SQIVND (reference sequence). The CDR3, as DNA: TGTGCCAGTAGTATAAATCAGAACACTGAAGCTTTCTTT. It codes for CASSINQNTEAFF.

The gene calls are TRBV6-5 and TRBJ1-1; D is ambiguous. This CDR3 has 11 residues. The V gene's germline CDR1 is MNHEY and CDR2 SVGAGI. V was clipped by 6 bases and J by 6 bases, with 8 bases between them. This CDR3 reads CASRSVAEAFF. The CDR3 DNA reads TGTGCCAGCAGGTCGGTTGCTGAAGCTTTCTTT.

This clone has only one observation. This chain uses TRBV18 with TRBJ2-2, with TRBD2 as a possible D gene (6 bases). Germline V CDR1 and CDR2: KGHSH, LQKENI. The CDR3 runs to 16 residues. Between the trimmed V and J ends, which lost 2 bases and 0 bases, there was a span of 10 bases. The CDR3 sequence: CASSPRDSANTGELFF. The DNA for the CDR3 is TGTGCCAGCTCACCAAGGGACTCCGCGAACACCGGGGAGCTGTTTTTT.

This chain joins TRBV7-9 and TRBJ2-6, with D possibly matching TRBD1 (5 bases). Looked up from germline, CDR1 is SEHNR and CDR2 is FQNEAQ (reference sequence). The V end lost 4 bases, the J end lost 2 bases, and 9 bases lay between the germline ends. The CDR3 totals 15 residues. The CDR3 reads CASSSQGTGANVLTF. The CDR3 nucleotides are TGTGCCAGCAGCTCCCAGGGCACTGGGGCCAACGTCCTGACTTTC. The whole variable domain, filled in from reference TRBV7-9 and TRBJ2-6, reads DTGVSQNPRHKITKRGQNVTFRCDPISEHNRLYWYRQTLGQGPEFLTYFQNEAQLEKSRLLSDRFSAERPKGSFSTLEIQRTEQGDSAMYLCASSSQGTGANVLTFGAGSRLTVL.

The rearrangement links TRBV19 to TRBJ2-7, with TRBD2 as a possible D gene (6 bases). Trimming pared 6 bases from V and 5 bases from J, leaving 14 bases between. The V gene's germline CDR1 is LNHDA and CDR2 SQIVND (reference sequence). This CDR3 region has 13 residues. CDR3 sequence: CASRSSDLHEQYF. The DNA of the CDR3 is TGTGCCAGTAGATCTAGCGACTTGCACGAGCAGTACTTC.

V and J are TRBV6-5 and TRBJ2-7, with D possibly being TRBD1 (6 bases). CDR1 MNHEY and CDR2 SVGAGI come from the germline V gene. The CDR3 loop spans 12 amino acids. V gave up 5 bases and J gave up 5 bases, with 10 bases separating them. DNA for the CDR3: TGTGCCAGCAGTGACAGGCTCAACGAGCAGTACTTC. Translating gives CASSDRLNEQYF.

The chain carries TRBV9 and TRBJ2-7; the match to TRBD1 covers 8 bases. The CDR3 runs 15 residues. V lost 3 bases and J lost 2; bases outside the gene matches: 7. CDR1 SGDLS and CDR2 YYNGEE come from the germline V gene. This CDR3 reads CASSDGAGGPYEQYF. In DNA, the CDR3 is TGTGCCAGCAGCGACGGGGCAGGGGGCCCCTACGAGCAGTACTTC.

The rearrangement joins TRBV4-2 to TRBJ1-4; 11 positions match TRBD1. With V trimmed by 4 bases and J by 7 bases, 14 bases remained unmatched. Germline V gives CDR1 LGHNA, CDR2 YNFKEQ. This CDR3 is built from 18 residues. The CDR3, as DNA: TGTGCCAGCAGCCCTCGCAGTATATGGGACAGGGGGAGTGAAAAACTGTTTTTT. It yields the protein CASSPRSIWDRGSEKLFF.

The chain uses TRBV6-1 and TRBJ2-5, with a tentative D call TRBD2 (6 bases). Trimming removed 8 bases from V and 9 bases from J, with 13 bases in between. Germline lookup yields CDR1 MNHNS and CDR2 SASEGT. The CDR3 spans 11 residues. The CDR3 here is CASGNTGAQYF. CDR3 DNA: TGTGCCAGCGGAAACACGGGGGCCCAGTACTTC.

The chain uses TRBV5-1 and TRBJ2-1, with 7 bases that match TRBD2. The CDR3 spans 15 residues. V shed 4 bases and J 0 bases; nucleotides not matched to a gene: 4. Germline CDR1 and CDR2: SGHRS and YFSETQ. CDR3 sequence reads: CASSPGTNSYNEQFF. The DNA of the CDR3 is TGCGCCAGCAGCCCCGGGACTAACTCCTACAATGAGCAGTTCTTC.

The V call is TRBV7-9, the J call TRBJ1-1; TRBD1 agrees at 8 bases. J was trimmed by 1 base and V by 3 bases; bases with no gene match: 7. The CDR3 has 16 residues. Germline CDR1 SEHNR, CDR2 FQNEAQ (reference sequence). CDR3 region: CASSFTPGQGNTEAFF. In DNA form, the CDR3 reads TGTGCCAGCAGCTTTACTCCAGGACAGGGGAACACTGAAGCTTTCTTT. Supplemented by reference TRBV7-9 and TRBJ1-1, the full variable domain reads DTGVSQNPRHKITKRGQNVTFRCDPISEHNRLYWYRQTLGQGPEFLTYFQNEAQLEKSRLLSDRFSAERPKGSFSTLEIQRTEQGDSAMYLCASSFTPGQGNTEAFFGQGTRLTVV.

The chain combines TRBV5-1 with TRBJ1-3, with 7 bases lining up with TRBD1. Trimming cost V 3 bases and J 4 bases; bases outside gene matches: 4. The CDR3 consists of 14 residues. Germline V gene data show CDR1 as SGHRS and CDR2 as YFSETQ. CDR3 residues: CASSSTGFGNTIYF. Written as DNA, the CDR3 is TGCGCCAGCAGCTCGACAGGGTTCGGAAACACCATATATTTT.

The chain is built from TRBV27 and TRBJ2-7, with 7 bases that match TRBD2. CDR3 length equals 13 residues. Germline trimming cut 4 bases from V and 3 bases from J; bases unmatched to any gene: 3. Looked up from germline, CDR1 is MNHEY and CDR2 is SMNVEV (reference sequence). CDR3 DNA sequence: TGTGCCAGCAGTTCGACTAGCAGCTACGAGCAGTACTTC. This translates into CASSSTSSYEQYF.

The V call is TRBV5-6, the J call TRBJ2-5; possible D gene TRBD1, 6 bases. The J call may be mistaken, given a closer DNA end match to TRBJ2-7. The CDR3 contains 13 residues. Germline assignment: CDR1 SGHDT and CDR2 YYEEEE. This CDR3 is CASQKTGAYEQYF. CDR3 in DNA: TGTGCCAGCCAAAAGACAGGAGCCTACGAGCAGTACTTC.